This section outlines one T cell receptor (beta chain) sequence together with its context. The data derive from a study of blood T cell repertoires in COVID-19. Assay: immunoSEQ multiplex PCR; the TCRdb copy retains only in-frame clones and omits some. The table has about 210,000 clones, 82% seen once. This clonotype was sampled from a woman aged 55 to 70 with COVID-19, enrolled during active disease. Sequencing used peripheral blood.

CDR3 amino acids: CASSSRDSNGGANVLTF. DNA of the CDR3: TGTGCCAGCAGCTCCCGGGACTCGAACGGTGGGGCCAACGTCCTGACTTTC. V and J are TRBV5-6 and TRBJ2-6; a weak D match, TRBD2 (6 bases). The germline V gene has CDR1 SGHDT and CDR2 YYEEEE. Trimming stripped 3 bases from V and 3 bases from J, with 16 bases between. The CDR3 consists of 17 residues.